Listed here is a single T cell receptor (beta chain). This entry comes from a study of blood T cell repertoires in COVID-19. Study details: Sites across the United States, Italy and Spain contributed samples from acute and convalescent COVID-19.

Generated by immunoSEQ multiplex PCR, the TCRdb table keeps only in-frame clones and is missing some. The repertoire includes under 400,000 clones, around 87% of them detected once, and 6.5% to 7% sits in the top ten. CDR1 is LNHDA and CDR2 is SQIVND in the germline V gene (reference sequence). Between the trimmed V and J ends, which lost 5 bases and 9 bases, there was a span of 7 bases. This CDR3 comprises 11 residues. Sequencing was performed on peripheral blood. The clonotype was recovered from a man aged 18 to 29 with active or convalescent COVID-19. V and J are TRBV19 and TRBJ2-2; D possibly corresponds to TRBD1 (5 bases). The chain's CDR3 is CASSGAWELFF. The CDR3 bases are TGTGCCAGTAGTGGGGCCTGGGAGCTGTTTTTT.